The 10 T cell receptor beta chains below all came from one sample that was sequenced in a study of TIL therapy for anti-PD-1-resistant metastatic lung cancer. The libraries were made with immunoSEQ v3. TCRdb's table, derived via immunoSEQ multiplex PCR, lists solely in-frame clones and lacks some. In the table there are under 7,500 clones, roughly two thirds of which are singletons. The time point is: pre-treatment sample, taken before nivolumab and TIL therapy. Pleural nodules or supraclavicular lymph nodes made up most of the excised metastases sampled. The sample was tumor tissue, taken at baseline. These receptor sequences come from a person aged 25 to 80 with non-small cell lung cancer.

V usage is TRBV11-3 and J usage is TRBJ2-1, with D perhaps TRBD1 or TRBD2 (5 bases each). The CDR3 contains 13 residues. Germline V CDR1 and CDR2: SGHNT, YENEEA. V dropped 4 bases and J dropped 5 bases, with 9 bases sitting between them. The CDR3 reads CASSSGTHNEQFF. For the CDR3, the DNA is TGTGCCAGCAGCTCCGGGACCCACAATGAGCAGTTCTTC. The full variable domain, in which reference TRBV11-3 and TRBJ2-1 provide the parts outside the CDR3, is EAGVVQSPRYKIIEKKQPVAFWCNPISGHNTLYWYLQNLGQGPELLIRYENEEAVDDSQLPKDRFSAERLKGVDSTLKIQPAELGDSAVYLCASSSGTHNEQFFGPGTRLTVL.

The table lists this clone with a few counts. The chain carries TRBV10-3 and TRBJ2-7, with 10 bases lining up with TRBD2. The V and J ends lost 8 bases and 2 bases, in that order; junction bases with no gene match: 12. The CDR3 totals 16 residues. Germline lookup yields CDR1 ENHRY and CDR2 SYGVKD. CDR3 coding DNA: TGTGCCATCGCAAGACTAGCGGGTCCGAGGGCCTACGAGCAGTACTTC. Translated, it gives CAIARLAGPRAYEQYF.

The J gene is TRBJ1-1, the V gene TRBV19; the D gene is possibly TRBD1 (6 bases). This CDR3 is built from 14 residues. The V end was cut by 7 bases, the J end by 3 bases, with 15 bases between. Germline V CDR1 and CDR2: LNHDA, SQIVND (reference sequence). CDR3 in DNA: TGTGCCAGTATCTCAGAGGCAGGGGACACTGAAGCTTTCTTT. This encodes CASISEAGDTEAFF.

The chain employs TRBV28 and TRBJ1-1; 9 bases are shared with TRBD1. The trim removed 7 bases at V and 4 bases at J, leaving 7 bases unmatched. CDR1 is MDHEN, CDR2 SYDVKM, per germline. The CDR3 contains 14 residues. The CDR3 loop is CASTYRDRATEAFF. DNA for the CDR3: TGTGCCAGCACGTATAGGGACAGGGCCACTGAAGCTTTCTTT.

The chain has TRBV14 and TRBJ2-7, with D unresolved. This CDR3 contains 11 residues. Trimming pared 2 bases from V and 2 bases from J, leaving 1 base between. Germline values: CDR1 SGHDN, CDR2 FVKESK. The CDR3 reads CASSQTYEQYF. CDR3 bases: TGTGCCAGCAGCCAAACCTACGAGCAGTACTTC. Full variable domain (rest looked up from reference TRBV14 and TRBJ2-7): EAGVTQFPSHSVIEKGQTVTLRCDPISGHDNLYWYRRVMGKEIKFLLHFVKESKQDESGMPNNRFLAERTGGTYSTLKVQPAELEDSGVYFCASSQTYEQYFGPGTRLTVT.

The chain carries TRBV11-3 and TRBJ2-5; D is possibly TRBD2 (7 bases). The CDR3 length is 13 residues. The V and J ends lost 5 bases and 5 bases respectively, with 12 bases between them. CDR1 SGHNT and CDR2 YENEEA come from the germline V gene. CDR3 in amino acids: CASSPGGRETQYF. As DNA, the CDR3 is TGTGCCAGCAGCCCGGGGGGCCGCGAGACCCAGTACTTC.

The J gene is TRBJ2-6, the V gene TRBV5-1, with TRBD1 identical over 8 bases. V shed 0 bases and J 4 bases; nucleotides not matched to a gene: 3. The CDR3 covers 16 residues. Germline loops: CDR1 SGHRS, CDR2 YFSETQ. The CDR3 spells CASSLGQGSGANVLTF. The CDR3 DNA reads as TGCGCCAGCAGCTTGGGACAGGGGTCGGGGGCCAACGTCCTGACTTTC.

This clone was observed a few times. The chain has TRBV7-2 and TRBJ2-1, with 8 bases identical to TRBD2. With 4 bases clipped from V and 2 bases from J, the junction kept 7 bases outside the gene matches. The CDR3 covers 16 residues. Germline V CDR1 and CDR2: SGHTA, FQGNSA. The CDR3 DNA follows: TGTGCCAGCAGCTCCTTAGCGGGGAGGGCCTACAATGAGCAGTTCTTC. Translating it yields CASSSLAGRAYNEQFF. The full variable domain, completed using reference TRBV7-2 and TRBJ2-1, is GAGVSQSPSNKVTEKGKDVELRCDPISGHTALYWYRQSLGQGLEFLIYFQGNSAPDKSGLPSDRFSAERTGGSVSTLTIQRTQQEDSAVYLCASSSLAGRAYNEQFFGPGTRLTVL.

The chain couples TRBV10-3 to TRBJ2-1; D not certain. Trimming shortened V by 3 bases and J by 15 bases, and 12 bases separated the two germline ends. This CDR3 spans 11 amino acids. The V gene's germline CDR1 is ENHRY and CDR2 SYGVKD. The CDR3 DNA reads as TGTGCCATCAGTGACAGTTCGGTAGGGTTCTTC. It translates to CAISDSSVGFF.

The genes are TRBV24-1 and TRBJ1-2, with D maybe TRBD1 (6 bases). CDR1 KGHDR and CDR2 SFDVKD come from the germline V gene. Trimming stripped 3 bases from V and 4 bases from J, with 17 bases between. The CDR3 spans 16 residues. This CDR3 is CATSDRGQGQGYGYTF. CDR3 nucleotides: TGTGCCACCAGTGATCGGGGGCAGGGCCAGGGCTATGGCTACACCTTC.